The clone carrying this T cell receptor beta chain appeared once. Its specificity is unknown. This specimen belongs to a study of PD-1 blockade in classical Hodgkin lymphoma. Study-level results: Compared with baseline, CD4+ but not CD8+ TCR diversity had risen significantly by C4D1.

Each patient relapsed following autologous stem cell transplantation, and prior brentuximab vedotin exposure differed. This CDR3 spans 15 amino acids. V lost 4 bases and J 5 bases, leaving 15 bases between the germline ends. Germline V gene lookup returns CDR1 MNHNS and CDR2 SASEGT. Only in-frame clones appear in the TCRdb table, and some are missing; sequencing was by immunoSEQ multiplex PCR. The data contain 89,000 or so clones, about 93% of them singletons. The chain has TRBV6-1 and TRBJ1-5; a possible D gene is TRBD1 (5 bases). The clonotype comes from a human donor with classical Hodgkin lymphoma. Sample: peripheral blood mononuclear cells (PBMCs), taken before the second cycle of nivolumab. The CDR3 is CASSVPFGADQPQHF. The CDR3 DNA sequence: TGTGCCAGCAGTGTACCGTTCGGGGCCGATCAGCCCCAGCATTTT.